These T cell receptor beta chains were read from a single sample in a study of blood T cell repertoires in COVID-19. TCRdb keeps only in-frame clones here, not all; method: immunoSEQ multiplex PCR. Found here are tens of thousands of clones, around four fifths of them singletons; the top ten hold around 10%. The sequenced sample was peripheral blood. These receptors all come from a human donor in a cohort sampled during active COVID-19. Each CDR3 is given with its conserved first and last residue. The order of the fields is D gene, V gene, CDR3 length, clone size, J gene, CDR3 protein, CDR3 DNA. The D gene is left open where the match is weak. Not every row has a clone size; where given, it reads once, few, many or a size class.

d_call: NA
v_call: TRBV7-3
cdr3_length: 16
clone_size: NA
j_call: TRBJ2-2
cdr3_aa: CASSFLGGQITGELFF
cdr3_nt: TGTGCCAGCAGCTTTCTTGGGGGCCAGATCACCGGGGAGCTGTTTTTT

d_call: TRBD1
v_call: TRBV11-2
cdr3_length: 18
clone_size: NA
j_call: TRBJ1-5
cdr3_aa: CASSAGTGYVYSNQPQHF
cdr3_nt: TGTGCCAGCAGTGCCGGGACAGGGTACGTCTATAGCAATCAGCCCCAGCATTTT

d_call: TRBD1
v_call: TRBV30
cdr3_length: 13
clone_size: NA
j_call: TRBJ2-7
cdr3_aa: CAWSVRGPNEQYF
cdr3_nt: TGTGCCTGGAGTGTAAGGGGGCCCAACGAGCAGTACTTC

d_call: NA
v_call: TRBV10-1
cdr3_length: 13
clone_size: NA
j_call: TRBJ2-3
cdr3_aa: CASSEDSTTTQYF
cdr3_nt: TGCGCCAGCAGTGAAGACTCCACCACTACGCAGTATTTT

d_call: TRBD1
v_call: TRBV2
cdr3_length: 14
clone_size: NA
j_call: TRBJ1-2
cdr3_aa: CASREITGGHGYTF
cdr3_nt: TGTGCCAGCAGGGAGATTACAGGGGGCCATGGCTACACCTTC

d_call: TRBD2
v_call: TRBV5-4
cdr3_length: 14
clone_size: NA
j_call: TRBJ2-7
cdr3_aa: CASSLETSRYEQYF
cdr3_nt: TGTGCCAGCAGCTTGGAGACTAGCAGGTACGAGCAGTACTTC

d_call: NA
v_call: TRBV5-1
cdr3_length: 15
clone_size: NA
j_call: TRBJ2-3
cdr3_aa: CASSLVVTTGDTQYF
cdr3_nt: TGCGCCAGCAGCTTGGTGGTCACCACCGGTGATACGCAGTATTTT

d_call: NA
v_call: TRBV5-1
cdr3_length: 15
clone_size: NA
j_call: TRBJ2-6
cdr3_aa: CASSLQLSGANVLTF
cdr3_nt: TGCGCCAGCAGCTTACAGCTCTCTGGGGCCAACGTCCTGACTTTC

d_call: TRBD1
v_call: TRBV10-3
cdr3_length: 14
clone_size: NA
j_call: TRBJ2-3
cdr3_aa: CAISEGTGPDTQYF
cdr3_nt: TGTGCCATCAGTGAAGGGACAGGGCCAGATACGCAGTATTTT

d_call: NA
v_call: TRBV6-4
cdr3_length: 15
clone_size: many
j_call: TRBJ1-1
cdr3_aa: CASSPSVSMNTEAFF
cdr3_nt: TGTGCCAGCAGCCCCTCGGTGTCGATGAACACTGAAGCTTTCTTT

d_call: NA
v_call: TRBV28
cdr3_length: 13
clone_size: NA
j_call: TRBJ1-2
cdr3_aa: CASSLGQGGGYTF
cdr3_nt: TGTGCCAGCAGTTTAGGGCAGGGTGGAGGCTACACCTTC

d_call: TRBD1
v_call: TRBV2
cdr3_length: 14
clone_size: few
j_call: TRBJ2-6
cdr3_aa: CASSDRAGANVLTF
cdr3_nt: TGTGCCAGCAGCGACAGGGCTGGGGCCAACGTCCTGACTTTC

d_call: NA
v_call: TRBV7-3
cdr3_length: 14
clone_size: NA
j_call: TRBJ2-3
cdr3_aa: CASSLVASTDTQYF
cdr3_nt: TGTGCCAGCAGCTTAGTGGCCAGCACAGATACGCAGTATTTT

d_call: TRBD2
v_call: TRBV19
cdr3_length: 19
clone_size: NA
j_call: TRBJ2-7
cdr3_aa: CASSIDPVSAWTSPYEQYF
cdr3_nt: TGTGCCAGTAGTATAGATCCGGTTTCTGCTTGGACTAGCCCCTACGAGCAGTACTTC

d_call: NA
v_call: TRBV23-1
cdr3_length: 18
clone_size: NA
j_call: TRBJ2-5
cdr3_aa: CASSQPTGPWGSQETQYF
cdr3_nt: TGCGCCAGCAGTCAACCAACCGGCCCCTGGGGCTCACAAGAGACCCAGTACTTC

d_call: NA
v_call: TRBV27
cdr3_length: 14
clone_size: NA
j_call: TRBJ2-7
cdr3_aa: CASSLGTPSYEQYF
cdr3_nt: TGTGCCAGCAGTTTAGGGACTCCTTCCTACGAGCAGTACTTC

d_call: TRBD1
v_call: TRBV5-6
cdr3_length: 16
clone_size: NA
j_call: TRBJ1-1
cdr3_aa: CASSFLDRDPNTEAFF
cdr3_nt: TGTGCCAGCAGCTTTTTGGACAGGGATCCGAACACTGAAGCTTTCTTT

d_call: TRBD2
v_call: TRBV6-5
cdr3_length: 13
clone_size: NA
j_call: TRBJ2-5
cdr3_aa: CASSLSPGLDKYF
cdr3_nt: TGTGCCAGCTCCTTGTCCCCTGGACTAGACAAGTACTTC

d_call: TRBD1
v_call: TRBV5-1
cdr3_length: 14
clone_size: NA
j_call: TRBJ2-5
cdr3_aa: CASRQGAKSETQYF
cdr3_nt: TGCGCCAGCCGACAGGGGGCTAAATCGGAGACCCAGTACTTC

d_call: TRBD1
v_call: TRBV5-1
cdr3_length: 14
clone_size: NA
j_call: TRBJ2-7
cdr3_aa: CASSFRDSEFEQYF
cdr3_nt: TGCGCCAGCAGCTTCCGGGACAGTGAGTTCGAGCAGTACTTC

d_call: NA
v_call: TRBV4-3
cdr3_length: 13
clone_size: once
j_call: TRBJ1-1
cdr3_aa: CASSPEWNTEAFF
cdr3_nt: TGCGCCAGCAGCCCGGAGTGGAACACTGAAGCTTTCTTT

d_call: TRBD1
v_call: TRBV5-1
cdr3_length: 14
clone_size: NA
j_call: TRBJ2-3
cdr3_aa: CASLQGAITDTQYF
cdr3_nt: TGCGCCAGCCTCCAGGGGGCTATAACAGATACGCAGTATTTT

d_call: TRBD2
v_call: TRBV3-1/TRBV3-2
cdr3_length: 18
clone_size: NA
j_call: TRBJ2-1
cdr3_aa: CASSQEWLAGTSYSEQFF
cdr3_nt: TGTGCCAGCAGCCAAGAGTGGCTAGCGGGGACCTCCTACAGTGAGCAGTTCTTC

d_call: NA
v_call: TRBV12-3/TRBV12-4
cdr3_length: 13
clone_size: NA
j_call: TRBJ1-5
cdr3_aa: CASSLLSNQPQHF
cdr3_nt: TGTGCCAGCAGTTTACTCAGTAATCAGCCCCAGCATTTT

d_call: TRBD1
v_call: TRBV15
cdr3_length: 16
clone_size: NA
j_call: TRBJ1-5
cdr3_aa: CATSRGQQGRSQPQHF
cdr3_nt: TGTGCCACCAGCAGAGGTCAACAGGGGAGGAGTCAGCCCCAGCATTTT

d_call: TRBD1
v_call: TRBV6-2/TRBV6-3
cdr3_length: 15
clone_size: few
j_call: TRBJ1-5
cdr3_aa: CASSLTGGSGQPQHF
cdr3_nt: TGTGCCAGCAGCCTGACAGGGGGCTCGGGTCAGCCCCAGCATTTT

d_call: NA
v_call: TRBV5-5
cdr3_length: 14
clone_size: NA
j_call: TRBJ2-5
cdr3_aa: CASSQDWTQETQYF
cdr3_nt: TGTGCCAGCAGCCAGGACTGGACCCAAGAGACCCAGTACTTC

d_call: NA
v_call: TRBV12-3/TRBV12-4
cdr3_length: 12
clone_size: few
j_call: TRBJ1-1
cdr3_aa: CASPGGGTEAFF
cdr3_nt: TGTGCCAGCCCTGGAGGTGGGACTGAAGCTTTCTTT

d_call: TRBD1
v_call: TRBV10-2
cdr3_length: 14
clone_size: NA
j_call: TRBJ2-7
cdr3_aa: CASSGQGFLYEQYF
cdr3_nt: TGCGCCAGCTCGGGACAGGGTTTTTTGTACGAGCAGTACTTC

d_call: TRBD1
v_call: TRBV5-1
cdr3_length: 15
clone_size: NA
j_call: TRBJ1-3
cdr3_aa: CASSLNRGSGNTIYF
cdr3_nt: TGCGCCAGCAGCTTGAACAGGGGTTCTGGAAACACCATATATTTT

d_call: NA
v_call: TRBV10-3
cdr3_length: 14
clone_size: NA
j_call: TRBJ1-2
cdr3_aa: CAIGTQGRFYGYTF
cdr3_nt: TGTGCCATCGGGACGCAGGGGAGATTCTATGGCTACACCTTC

d_call: NA
v_call: TRBV12-3/TRBV12-4
cdr3_length: 13
clone_size: NA
j_call: TRBJ2-7
cdr3_aa: CASQTGPSYEQYF
cdr3_nt: TGTGCCAGCCAGACAGGACCCTCCTACGAGCAGTACTTC

d_call: TRBD1
v_call: TRBV9
cdr3_length: 15
clone_size: few
j_call: TRBJ1-5
cdr3_aa: CASSPGQGENQPQHF
cdr3_nt: TGTGCCAGCAGCCCCGGACAGGGGGAAAATCAGCCCCAGCATTTT

d_call: TRBD1
v_call: TRBV5-6
cdr3_length: 14
clone_size: NA
j_call: TRBJ1-2
cdr3_aa: CASRETGRNYGYTF
cdr3_nt: TGTGCCAGCAGAGAGACAGGGAGGAACTATGGCTACACCTTC

d_call: NA
v_call: TRBV7-9
cdr3_length: 14
clone_size: NA
j_call: TRBJ1-2
cdr3_aa: CASSLAAGPYGYTF
cdr3_nt: TGTGCCAGCAGCTTAGCGGCAGGGCCCTATGGCTACACCTTC

d_call: NA
v_call: TRBV4-1
cdr3_length: 15
clone_size: NA
j_call: TRBJ1-2
cdr3_aa: CASSRGTGTNYGYTF
cdr3_nt: TGCGCCAGCAGCCGCGGGACCGGTACTAACTATGGCTACACCTTC

d_call: NA
v_call: TRBV10-3
cdr3_length: 14
clone_size: many
j_call: TRBJ2-1
cdr3_aa: CAISESLQHNEQFF
cdr3_nt: TGTGCCATCAGTGAGTCTTTACAGCACAATGAGCAGTTCTTC

d_call: NA
v_call: TRBV6-5
cdr3_length: 13
clone_size: NA
j_call: TRBJ2-7
cdr3_aa: CASSYDPTGEQYF
cdr3_nt: TGTGCCAGCAGTTATGACCCCACGGGTGAGCAGTACTTC

d_call: NA
v_call: TRBV30
cdr3_length: 13
clone_size: NA
j_call: TRBJ2-3
cdr3_aa: CASSLRRVDTQYF
cdr3_nt: TGTGCCTCCTCCCTACGGAGGGTTGATACGCAGTATTTT

d_call: NA
v_call: TRBV2
cdr3_length: 16
clone_size: NA
j_call: TRBJ1-1
cdr3_aa: CASSTFGSGGGSEAFF
cdr3_nt: TGTGCCAGCAGTACATTCGGTAGTGGGGGAGGGTCTGAAGCTTTCTTT

d_call: NA
v_call: TRBV6-1
cdr3_length: 14
clone_size: NA
j_call: TRBJ1-1
cdr3_aa: CASSEQGQNTEAFF
cdr3_nt: TGTGCCAGCAGTGAACAGGGACAGAACACTGAAGCTTTCTTT

d_call: NA
v_call: TRBV9
cdr3_length: 17
clone_size: NA
j_call: TRBJ1-4
cdr3_aa: CASSPKGQGTANEKLFF
cdr3_nt: TGTGCCAGCAGCCCTAAGGGGCAGGGGACCGCTAATGAAAAACTGTTTTTT